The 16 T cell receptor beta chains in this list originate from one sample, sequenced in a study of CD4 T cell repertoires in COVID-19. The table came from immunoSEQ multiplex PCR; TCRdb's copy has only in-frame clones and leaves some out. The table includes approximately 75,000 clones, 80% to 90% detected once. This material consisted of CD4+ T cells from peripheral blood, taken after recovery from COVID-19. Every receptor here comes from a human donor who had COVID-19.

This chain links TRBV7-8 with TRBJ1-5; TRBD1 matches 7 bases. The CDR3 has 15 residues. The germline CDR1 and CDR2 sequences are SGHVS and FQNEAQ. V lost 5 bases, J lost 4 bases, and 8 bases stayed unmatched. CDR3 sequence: CASSPRRDSNQPQHF. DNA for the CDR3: TGTGCCAGCAGCCCGCGCCGGGACAGTAATCAGCCCCAGCATTTT.

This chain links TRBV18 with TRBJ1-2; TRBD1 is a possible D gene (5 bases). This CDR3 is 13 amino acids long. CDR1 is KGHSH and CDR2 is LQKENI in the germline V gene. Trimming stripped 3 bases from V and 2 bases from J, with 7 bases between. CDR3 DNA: TGTGCCAGCTCACCTAAGGGGAACTATGGCTACACCTTC. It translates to CASSPKGNYGYTF. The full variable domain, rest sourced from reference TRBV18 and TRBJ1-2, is NAGVMQNPRHLVRRRGQEARLRCSPMKGHSHVYWYRQLPEEGLKFMVYLQKENIIDESGMPKERFSAEFPKEGPSILRIQQVVRGDSAAYFCASSPKGNYGYTFGSGTRLTVV.

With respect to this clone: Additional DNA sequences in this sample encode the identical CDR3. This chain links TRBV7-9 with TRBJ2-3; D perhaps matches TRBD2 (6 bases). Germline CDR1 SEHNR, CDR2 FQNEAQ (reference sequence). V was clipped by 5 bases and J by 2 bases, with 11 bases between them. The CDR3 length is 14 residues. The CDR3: CASSPSANTDTQYF. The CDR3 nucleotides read TGTGCCAGCAGCCCTAGCGCGAACACAGATACGCAGTATTTT. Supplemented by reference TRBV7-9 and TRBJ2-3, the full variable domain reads DTGVSQNPRHKITKRGQNVTFRCDPISEHNRLYWYRQTLGQGPEFLTYFQNEAQLEKSRLLSDRFSAERPKGSFSTLEIQRTEQGDSAMYLCASSPSANTDTQYFGPGTRLTVL.

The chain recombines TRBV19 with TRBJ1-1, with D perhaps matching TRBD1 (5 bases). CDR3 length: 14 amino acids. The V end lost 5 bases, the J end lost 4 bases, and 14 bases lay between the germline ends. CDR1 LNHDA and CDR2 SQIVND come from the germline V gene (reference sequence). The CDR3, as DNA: TGTGCCAGTAGTTTCTCTCGGGGCGGCACTGAAGCTTTCTTT. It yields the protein CASSFSRGGTEAFF.

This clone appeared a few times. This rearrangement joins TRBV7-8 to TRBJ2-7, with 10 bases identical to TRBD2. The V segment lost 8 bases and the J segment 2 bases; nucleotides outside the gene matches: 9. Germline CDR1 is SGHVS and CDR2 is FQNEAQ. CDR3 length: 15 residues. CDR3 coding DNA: TGTGCCAGCTCACAGCGGGAGGGAAAGGCCTACGAGCAGTACTTC. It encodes CASSQREGKAYEQYF. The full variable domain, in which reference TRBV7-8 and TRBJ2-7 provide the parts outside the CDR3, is GAGVSQSPRYKVAKRGQDVALRCDPISGHVSLFWYQQALGQGPEFLTYFQNEAQLDKSGLPSDRFFAERPEGSVSTLKIQRTQQEDSAVYLCASSQREGKAYEQYFGPGTRLTVT.

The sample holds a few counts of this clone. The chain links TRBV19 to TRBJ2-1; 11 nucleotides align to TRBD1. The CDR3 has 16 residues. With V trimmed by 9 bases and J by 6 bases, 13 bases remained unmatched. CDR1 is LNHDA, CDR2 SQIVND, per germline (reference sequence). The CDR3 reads CASSPRGDRGFNEQFF. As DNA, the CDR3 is TGTGCCAGCTCTCCAAGGGGGGACAGGGGGTTCAATGAGCAGTTCTTC.

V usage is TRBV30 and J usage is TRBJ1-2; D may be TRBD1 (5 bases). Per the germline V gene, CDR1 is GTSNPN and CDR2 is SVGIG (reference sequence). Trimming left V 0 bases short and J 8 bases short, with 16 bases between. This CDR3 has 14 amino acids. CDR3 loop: CAWSVLGGSGGYTF. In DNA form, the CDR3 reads TGTGCCTGGAGTGTACTCGGGGGATCTGGCGGCTACACCTTC.

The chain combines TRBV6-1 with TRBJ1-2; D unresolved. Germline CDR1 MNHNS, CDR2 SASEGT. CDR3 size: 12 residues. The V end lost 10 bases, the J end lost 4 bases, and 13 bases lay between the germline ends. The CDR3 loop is CATLHKLYGYTF. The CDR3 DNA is TGTGCCACCTTACACAAACTCTATGGCTACACCTTC.

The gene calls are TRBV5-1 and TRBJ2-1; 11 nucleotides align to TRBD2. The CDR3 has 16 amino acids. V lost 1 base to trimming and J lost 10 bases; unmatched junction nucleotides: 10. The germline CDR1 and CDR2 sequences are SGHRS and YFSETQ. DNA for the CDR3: TGCGCCAGCAGCTTGCAGGGGCTAGCGGGAGGTTTAGAGCAGTTCTTC. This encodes CASSLQGLAGGLEQFF.

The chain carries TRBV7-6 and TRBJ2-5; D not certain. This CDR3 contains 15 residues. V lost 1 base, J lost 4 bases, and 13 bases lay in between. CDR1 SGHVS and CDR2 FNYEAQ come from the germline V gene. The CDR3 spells CASSLEPSVGETQYF. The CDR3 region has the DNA TGTGCCAGCAGCTTAGAACCCAGCGTAGGAGAGACCCAGTACTTC.

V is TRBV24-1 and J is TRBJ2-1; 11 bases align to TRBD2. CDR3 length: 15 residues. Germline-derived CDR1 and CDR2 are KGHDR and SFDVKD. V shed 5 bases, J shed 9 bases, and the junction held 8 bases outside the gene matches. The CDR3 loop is CATSGLAGGIGEQFF. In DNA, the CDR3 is TGTGCCACCAGTGGTCTAGCGGGAGGTATTGGTGAGCAGTTCTTC.

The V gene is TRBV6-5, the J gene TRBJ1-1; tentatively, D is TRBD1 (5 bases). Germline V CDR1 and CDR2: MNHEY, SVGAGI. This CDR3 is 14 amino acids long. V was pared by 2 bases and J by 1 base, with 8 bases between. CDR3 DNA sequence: TGTGCCAGCAGTTACGGGACCAAGAACACTGAAGCTTTCTTT. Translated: CASSYGTKNTEAFF.

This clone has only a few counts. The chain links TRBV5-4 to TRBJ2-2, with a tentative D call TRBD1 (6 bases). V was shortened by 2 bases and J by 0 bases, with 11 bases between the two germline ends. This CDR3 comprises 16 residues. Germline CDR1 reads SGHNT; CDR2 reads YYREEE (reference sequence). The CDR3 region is CASSFWTVTNTGELFF. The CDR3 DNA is TGTGCCAGCAGCTTTTGGACAGTTACGAACACCGGGGAGCTGTTTTTT.

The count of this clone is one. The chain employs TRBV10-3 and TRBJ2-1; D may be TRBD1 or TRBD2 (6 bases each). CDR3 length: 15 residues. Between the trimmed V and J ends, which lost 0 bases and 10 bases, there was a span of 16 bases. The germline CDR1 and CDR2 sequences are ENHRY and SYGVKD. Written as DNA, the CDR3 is TGTGCCATCAGTGAGTCTGGGGGGCTACGATCCGAGCAGTTCTTC. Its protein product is CAISESGGLRSEQFF.

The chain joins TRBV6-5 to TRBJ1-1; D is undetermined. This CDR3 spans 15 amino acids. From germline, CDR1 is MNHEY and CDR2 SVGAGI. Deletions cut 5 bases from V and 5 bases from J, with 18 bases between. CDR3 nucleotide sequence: TGTGCCAGCAGTCCCGGTTGGCCGACCTCGACTGAAGCTTTCTTT. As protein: CASSPGWPTSTEAFF.

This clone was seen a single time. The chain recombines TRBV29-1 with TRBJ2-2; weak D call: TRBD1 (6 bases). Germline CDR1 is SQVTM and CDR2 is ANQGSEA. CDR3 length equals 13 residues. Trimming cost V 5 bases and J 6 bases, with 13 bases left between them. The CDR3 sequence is CSVLQGGAGELFF. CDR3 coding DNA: TGCAGCGTTTTACAGGGTGGGGCCGGGGAGCTGTTTTTT.